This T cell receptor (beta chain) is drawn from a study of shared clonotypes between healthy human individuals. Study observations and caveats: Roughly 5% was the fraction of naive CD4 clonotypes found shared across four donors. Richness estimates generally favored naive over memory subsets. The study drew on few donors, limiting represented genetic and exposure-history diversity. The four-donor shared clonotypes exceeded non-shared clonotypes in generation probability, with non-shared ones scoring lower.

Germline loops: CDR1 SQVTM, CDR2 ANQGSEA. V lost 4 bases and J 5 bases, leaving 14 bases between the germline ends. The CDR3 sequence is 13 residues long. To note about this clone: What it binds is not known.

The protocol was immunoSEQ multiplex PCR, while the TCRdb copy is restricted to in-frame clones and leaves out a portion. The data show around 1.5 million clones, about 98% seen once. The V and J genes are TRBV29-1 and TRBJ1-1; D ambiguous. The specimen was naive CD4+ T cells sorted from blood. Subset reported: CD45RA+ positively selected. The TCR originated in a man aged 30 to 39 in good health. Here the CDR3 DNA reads TGCAGCGTTGCCCCGATGAGGGATACTGAAGCTTTCTTT. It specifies CSVAPMRDTEAFF.